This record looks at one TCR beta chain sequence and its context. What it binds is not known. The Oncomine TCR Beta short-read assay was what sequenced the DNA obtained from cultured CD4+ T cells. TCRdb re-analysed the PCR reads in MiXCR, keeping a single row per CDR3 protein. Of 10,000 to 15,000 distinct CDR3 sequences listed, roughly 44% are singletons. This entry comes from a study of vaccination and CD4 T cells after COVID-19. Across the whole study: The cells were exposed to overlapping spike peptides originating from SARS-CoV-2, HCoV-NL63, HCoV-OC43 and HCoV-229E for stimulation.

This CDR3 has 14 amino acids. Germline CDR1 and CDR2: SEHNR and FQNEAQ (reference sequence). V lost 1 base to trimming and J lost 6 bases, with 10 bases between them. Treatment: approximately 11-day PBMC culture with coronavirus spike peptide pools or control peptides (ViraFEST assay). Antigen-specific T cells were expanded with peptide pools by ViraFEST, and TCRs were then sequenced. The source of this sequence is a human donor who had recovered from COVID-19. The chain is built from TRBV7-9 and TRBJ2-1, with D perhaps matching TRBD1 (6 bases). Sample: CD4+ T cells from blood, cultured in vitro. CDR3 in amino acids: CASSLVAGVNEQFF. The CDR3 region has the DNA TGTGCCAGCAGCTTAGTGGCAGGGGTCAATGAGCAGTTCTTC. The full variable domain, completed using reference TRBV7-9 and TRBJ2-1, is DTGVSQNPRHKITKRGQNVTFRCDPISEHNRLYWYRQTLGQGPEFLTYFQNEAQLEKSRLLSDRFSAERPKGSFSTLEIQRTEQGDSAMYLCASSLVAGVNEQFFGPGTRLTVL.